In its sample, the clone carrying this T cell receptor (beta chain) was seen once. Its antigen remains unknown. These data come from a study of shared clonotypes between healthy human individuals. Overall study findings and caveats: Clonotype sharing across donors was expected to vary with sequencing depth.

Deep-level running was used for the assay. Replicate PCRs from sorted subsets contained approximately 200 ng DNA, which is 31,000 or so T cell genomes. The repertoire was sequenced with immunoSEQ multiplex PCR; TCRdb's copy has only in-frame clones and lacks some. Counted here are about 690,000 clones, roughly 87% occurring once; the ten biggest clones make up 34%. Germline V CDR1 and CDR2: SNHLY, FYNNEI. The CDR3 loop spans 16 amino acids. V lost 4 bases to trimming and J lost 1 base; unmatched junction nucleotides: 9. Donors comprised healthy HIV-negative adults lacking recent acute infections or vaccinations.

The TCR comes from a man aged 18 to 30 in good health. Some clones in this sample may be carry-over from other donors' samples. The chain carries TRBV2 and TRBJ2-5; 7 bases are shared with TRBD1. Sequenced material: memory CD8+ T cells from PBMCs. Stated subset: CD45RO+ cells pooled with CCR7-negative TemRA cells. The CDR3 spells CASSGNPTGIQETQYF. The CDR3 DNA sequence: TGTGCCAGCAGTGGGAACCCGACAGGGATCCAAGAGACCCAGTACTTC.